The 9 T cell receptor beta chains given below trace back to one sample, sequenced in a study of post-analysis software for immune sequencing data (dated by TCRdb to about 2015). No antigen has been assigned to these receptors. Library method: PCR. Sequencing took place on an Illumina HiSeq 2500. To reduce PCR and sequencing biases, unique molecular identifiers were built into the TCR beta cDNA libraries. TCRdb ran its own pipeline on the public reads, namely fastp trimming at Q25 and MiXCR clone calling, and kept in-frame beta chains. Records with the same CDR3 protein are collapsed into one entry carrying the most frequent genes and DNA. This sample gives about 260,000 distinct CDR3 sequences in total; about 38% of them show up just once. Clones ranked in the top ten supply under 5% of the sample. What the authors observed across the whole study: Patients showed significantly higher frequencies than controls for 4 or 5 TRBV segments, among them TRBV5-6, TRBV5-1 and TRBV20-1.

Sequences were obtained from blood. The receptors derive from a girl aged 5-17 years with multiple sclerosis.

The CDR3 loop is CASSLRGGGSYNEQFF. The CDR3 bases are TGTGCCAGCAGCTTAAGGGGCGGGGGCTCCTACAATGAGCAGTTCTTC. The V and J genes are TRBV13 and TRBJ2-1, with TRBD2 matching 7 bases. CDR1 is PRHDT, CDR2 FYEKMQ, per germline (reference sequence). Germline trimming cut 2 bases from V and 0 bases from J; bases unmatched to any gene: 4. The CDR3 length is 16 residues.

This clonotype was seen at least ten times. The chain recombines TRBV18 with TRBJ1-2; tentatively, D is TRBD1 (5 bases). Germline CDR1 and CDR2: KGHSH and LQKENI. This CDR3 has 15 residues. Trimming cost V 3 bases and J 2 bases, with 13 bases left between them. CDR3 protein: CASSPFTTANYGYTF. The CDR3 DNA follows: TGTGCCAGCTCACCCTTTACGACAGCCAACTATGGCTACACCTTC.

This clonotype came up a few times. CDR3: CASTGTAPNANTGELFF. The CDR3 DNA follows: TGTGCCAGTACTGGGACGGCCCCTAACGCGAACACCGGGGAGCTGTTTTTT. The chain employs TRBV25-1 and TRBJ2-2; D tentatively fits TRBD1 or TRBD2 (5 bases each). The CDR3 is made up of 17 amino acids. Deletions cut 9 bases from V and 0 bases from J, with 20 bases between. Germline V gene data show CDR1 as MGHDK and CDR2 as SYGVNS.

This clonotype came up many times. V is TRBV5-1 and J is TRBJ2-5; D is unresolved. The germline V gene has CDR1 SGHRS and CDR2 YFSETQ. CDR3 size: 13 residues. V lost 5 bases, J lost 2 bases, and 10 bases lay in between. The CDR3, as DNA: TGCGCCAGCAGTCGCTATGTTCAAGAGACCCAGTACTTC. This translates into CASSRYVQETQYF.

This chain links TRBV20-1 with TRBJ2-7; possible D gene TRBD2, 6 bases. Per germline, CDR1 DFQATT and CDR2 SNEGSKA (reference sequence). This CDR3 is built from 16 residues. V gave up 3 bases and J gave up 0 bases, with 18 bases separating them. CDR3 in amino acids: CSARGEEASASYEQYF. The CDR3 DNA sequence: TGCAGTGCTAGGGGGGAGGAGGCTAGCGCCTCCTACGAGCAGTACTTC.

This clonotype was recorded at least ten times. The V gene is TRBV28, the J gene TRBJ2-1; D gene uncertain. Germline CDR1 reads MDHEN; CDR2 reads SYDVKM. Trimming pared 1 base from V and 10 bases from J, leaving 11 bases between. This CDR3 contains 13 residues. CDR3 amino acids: CASSLSGSREQFF. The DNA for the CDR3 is TGTGCCAGCAGTTTATCCGGATCCCGGGAGCAGTTCTTC. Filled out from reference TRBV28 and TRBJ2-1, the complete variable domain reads DVKVTQSSRYLVKRTGEKVFLECVQDMDHENMFWYRQDPGLGLRLIYFSYDVKMKEKGDIPEGYSVSREKKERFSLILESASTNQTSMYLCASSLSGSREQFFGPGTRLTVL.

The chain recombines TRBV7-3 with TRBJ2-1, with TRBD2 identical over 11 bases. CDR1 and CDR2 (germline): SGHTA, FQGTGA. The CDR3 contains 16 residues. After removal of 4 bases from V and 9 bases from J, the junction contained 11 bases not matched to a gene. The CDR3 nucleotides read TGTGCCAGCAGCTCCAGACTTGGACTAGCGGGCGGTGAGCAGTTCTTC. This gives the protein CASSSRLGLAGGEQFF.

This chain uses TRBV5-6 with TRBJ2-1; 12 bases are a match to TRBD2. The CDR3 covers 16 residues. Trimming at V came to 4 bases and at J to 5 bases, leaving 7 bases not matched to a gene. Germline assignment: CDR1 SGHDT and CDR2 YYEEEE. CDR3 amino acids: CASSKRTSGKHNEQFF. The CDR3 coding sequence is TGTGCCAGCAGCAAGAGGACTAGCGGGAAGCACAATGAGCAGTTCTTC.

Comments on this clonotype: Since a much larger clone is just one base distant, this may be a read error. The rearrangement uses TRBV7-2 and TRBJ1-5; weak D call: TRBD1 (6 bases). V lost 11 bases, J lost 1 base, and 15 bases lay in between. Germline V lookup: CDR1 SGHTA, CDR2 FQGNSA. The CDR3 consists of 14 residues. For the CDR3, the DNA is TGTGCCTGCAACAAAGGGGGGAGCAATCAGCCCCAGCATTTT. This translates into CACNKGGSNQPQHF.